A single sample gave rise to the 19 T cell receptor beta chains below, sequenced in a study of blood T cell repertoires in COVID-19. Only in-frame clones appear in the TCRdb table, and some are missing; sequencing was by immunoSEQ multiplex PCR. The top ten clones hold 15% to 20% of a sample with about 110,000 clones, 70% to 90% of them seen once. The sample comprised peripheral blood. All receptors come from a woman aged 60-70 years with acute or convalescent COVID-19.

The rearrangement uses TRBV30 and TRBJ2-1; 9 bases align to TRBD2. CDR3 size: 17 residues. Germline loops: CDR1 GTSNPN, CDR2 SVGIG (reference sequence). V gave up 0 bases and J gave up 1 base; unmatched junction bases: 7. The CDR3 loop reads CAWSVFSGGPSYNEQFF. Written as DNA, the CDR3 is TGTGCCTGGAGTGTTTTTAGCGGGGGACCGTCCTACAATGAGCAGTTCTTC. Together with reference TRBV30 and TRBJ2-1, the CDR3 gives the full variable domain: SQTIHQWPATLVQPVGSPLSLECTVEGTSNPNLYWYRQAAGRGLQLLFYSVGIGQISSEVPQNLSASRPQDRQFILSSKKLLLSDSGFYLCAWSVFSGGPSYNEQFFGPGTRLTVL.

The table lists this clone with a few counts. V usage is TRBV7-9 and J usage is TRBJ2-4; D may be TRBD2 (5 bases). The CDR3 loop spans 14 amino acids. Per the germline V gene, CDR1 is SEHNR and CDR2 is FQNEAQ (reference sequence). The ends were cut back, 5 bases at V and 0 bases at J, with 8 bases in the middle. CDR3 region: CASSPRGAKNIQYF. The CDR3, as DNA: TGTGCCAGCAGCCCCCGGGGAGCCAAAAACATTCAGTACTTC.

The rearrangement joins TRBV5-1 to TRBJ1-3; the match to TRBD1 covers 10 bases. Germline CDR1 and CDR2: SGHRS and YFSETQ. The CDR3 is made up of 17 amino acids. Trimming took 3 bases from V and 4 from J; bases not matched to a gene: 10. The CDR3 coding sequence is TGCGCCAGCAGCTCTACGGGACAGGGGAGAGCGGGAAACACCATATATTTT. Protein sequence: CASSSTGQGRAGNTIYF.

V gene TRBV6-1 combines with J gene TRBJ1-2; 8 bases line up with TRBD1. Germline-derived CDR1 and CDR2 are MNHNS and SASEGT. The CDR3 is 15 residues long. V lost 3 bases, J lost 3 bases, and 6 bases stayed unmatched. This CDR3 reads CASSDAGTGDYGYTF. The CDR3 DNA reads TGTGCCAGCAGTGACGCCGGGACAGGCGACTATGGCTACACCTTC.

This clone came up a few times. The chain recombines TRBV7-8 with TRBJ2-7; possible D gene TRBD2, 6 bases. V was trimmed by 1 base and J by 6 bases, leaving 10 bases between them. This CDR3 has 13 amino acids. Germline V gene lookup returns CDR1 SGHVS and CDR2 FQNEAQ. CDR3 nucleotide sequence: TGTGCCAGCAGCTTAGACCGGAGGGGCGAGCAGTACTTC. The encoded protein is CASSLDRRGEQYF.

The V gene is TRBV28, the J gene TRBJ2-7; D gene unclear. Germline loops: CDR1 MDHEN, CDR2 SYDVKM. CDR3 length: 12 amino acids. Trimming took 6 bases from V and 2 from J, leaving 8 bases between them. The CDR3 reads CASSTIPYEQYF. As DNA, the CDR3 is TGTGCCAGCAGCACTATTCCCTACGAGCAGTACTTC.

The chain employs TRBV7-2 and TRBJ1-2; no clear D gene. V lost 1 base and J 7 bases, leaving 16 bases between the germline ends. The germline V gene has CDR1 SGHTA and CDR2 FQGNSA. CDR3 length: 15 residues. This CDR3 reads CASSLEEGSPGGYTF. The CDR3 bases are TGTGCCAGCAGCTTAGAGGAGGGCTCTCCGGGTGGCTACACCTTC.

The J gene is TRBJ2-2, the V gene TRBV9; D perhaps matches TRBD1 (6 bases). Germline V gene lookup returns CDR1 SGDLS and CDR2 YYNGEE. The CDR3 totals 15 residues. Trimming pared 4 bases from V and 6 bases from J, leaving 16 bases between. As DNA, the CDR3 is TGTGCCAGCAGCCCCCAGGGGCGAGTAGCCGGGGAGCTGTTTTTT. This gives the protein CASSPQGRVAGELFF.

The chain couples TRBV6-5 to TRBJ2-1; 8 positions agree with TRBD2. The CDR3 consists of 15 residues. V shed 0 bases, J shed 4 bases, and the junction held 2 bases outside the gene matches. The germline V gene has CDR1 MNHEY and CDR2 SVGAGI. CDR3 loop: CASSYSSGSYNEQFF. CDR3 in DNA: TGTGCCAGCAGTTACTCGAGCGGGAGTTACAATGAGCAGTTCTTC.

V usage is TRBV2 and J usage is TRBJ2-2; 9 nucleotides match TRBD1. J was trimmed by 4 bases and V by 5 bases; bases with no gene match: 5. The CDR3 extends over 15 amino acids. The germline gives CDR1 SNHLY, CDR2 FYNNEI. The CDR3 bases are TGTGCCAGCAGTACGGGACAGGGTACCACCGGGGAGCTGTTTTTT. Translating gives CASSTGQGTTGELFF.

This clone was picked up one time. The CDR3 here is CASSLELNSPLHF. The CDR3, as DNA: TGTGCCAGCTCACTAGAGTTAAATTCACCCCTCCACTTT. The chain links TRBV18 to TRBJ1-6; D gene unclear. The V gene lost 4 bases and the J gene lost 7 bases, with 8 bases spanning the gap. CDR1 and CDR2 (germline): KGHSH, LQKENI. CDR3 size: 13 residues.

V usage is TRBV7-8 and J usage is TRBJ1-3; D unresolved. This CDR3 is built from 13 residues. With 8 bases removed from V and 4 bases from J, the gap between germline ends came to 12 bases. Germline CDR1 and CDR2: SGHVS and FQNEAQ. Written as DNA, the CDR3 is TGTGCCAGCGAATTGTACAGCGGAAACACCATATATTTT. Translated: CASELYSGNTIYF.

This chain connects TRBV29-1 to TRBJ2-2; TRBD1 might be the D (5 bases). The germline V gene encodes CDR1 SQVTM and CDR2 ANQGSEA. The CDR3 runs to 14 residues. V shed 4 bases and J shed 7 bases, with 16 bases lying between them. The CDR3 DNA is TGCAGCGTTGGTCAGGGAATCGGTGGCGGGGAGCTGTTTTTT. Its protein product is CSVGQGIGGGELFF.

CDR3: CASRIGGSSYNEQFF. The CDR3 DNA reads as TGTGCCAGTAGAATCGGGGGAAGCTCCTACAATGAGCAGTTCTTC. The chain joins TRBV19 to TRBJ2-1, with D possibly being TRBD2 (6 bases). CDR3 length equals 15 residues. Looked up from germline, CDR1 is LNHDA and CDR2 is SQIVND (reference sequence). Trimming cost V 6 bases and J 0 bases, with 12 bases left between them.

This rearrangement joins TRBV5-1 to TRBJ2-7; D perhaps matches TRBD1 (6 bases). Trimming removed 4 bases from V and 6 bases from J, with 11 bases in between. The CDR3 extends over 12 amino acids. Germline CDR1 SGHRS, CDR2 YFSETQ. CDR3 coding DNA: TGCGCCAGCAGCGACACAGGGTTCGAGCAGTACTTC. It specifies CASSDTGFEQYF. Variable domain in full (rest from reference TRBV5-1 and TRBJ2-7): KAGVTQTPRYLIKTRGQQVTLSCSPISGHRSVSWYQQTPGQGLQFLFEYFSETQRNKGNFPGRFSGRQFSNSRSEMNVSTLELGDSALYLCASSDTGFEQYFGPGTRLTVT.

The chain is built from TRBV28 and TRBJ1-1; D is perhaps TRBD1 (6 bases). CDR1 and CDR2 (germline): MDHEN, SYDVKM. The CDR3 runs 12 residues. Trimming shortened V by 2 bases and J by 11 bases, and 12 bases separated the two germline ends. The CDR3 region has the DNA TGTGCCAGCAGTTTACTACAGGGCCTGGCTTTCTTT. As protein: CASSLLQGLAFF.

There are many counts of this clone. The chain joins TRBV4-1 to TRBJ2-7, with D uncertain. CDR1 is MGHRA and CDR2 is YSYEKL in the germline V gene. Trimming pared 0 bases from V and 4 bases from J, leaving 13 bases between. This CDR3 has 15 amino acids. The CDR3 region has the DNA TGCGCCAGCAGCCAAGAAGCTGAGGCTTATTACGAGCAGTACTTC. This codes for CASSQEAEAYYEQYF.

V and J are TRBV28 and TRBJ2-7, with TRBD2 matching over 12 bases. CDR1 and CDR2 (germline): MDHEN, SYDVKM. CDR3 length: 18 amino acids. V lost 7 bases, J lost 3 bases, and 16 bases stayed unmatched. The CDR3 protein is CASMRSGVTSGGDYEQYF. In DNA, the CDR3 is TGTGCCAGCATGAGGTCGGGAGTGACTAGCGGGGGCGACTACGAGCAGTACTTC. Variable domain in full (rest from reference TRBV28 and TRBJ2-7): DVKVTQSSRYLVKRTGEKVFLECVQDMDHENMFWYRQDPGLGLRLIYFSYDVKMKEKGDIPEGYSVSREKKERFSLILESASTNQTSMYLCASMRSGVTSGGDYEQYFGPGTRLTVT.

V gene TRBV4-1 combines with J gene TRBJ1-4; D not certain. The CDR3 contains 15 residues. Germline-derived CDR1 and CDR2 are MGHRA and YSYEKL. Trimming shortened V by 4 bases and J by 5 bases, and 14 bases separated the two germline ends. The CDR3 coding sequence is TGCGCCAGCAGCCGACCAACGGGAAACAATGAAAAACTGTTTTTT. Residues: CASSRPTGNNEKLFF.